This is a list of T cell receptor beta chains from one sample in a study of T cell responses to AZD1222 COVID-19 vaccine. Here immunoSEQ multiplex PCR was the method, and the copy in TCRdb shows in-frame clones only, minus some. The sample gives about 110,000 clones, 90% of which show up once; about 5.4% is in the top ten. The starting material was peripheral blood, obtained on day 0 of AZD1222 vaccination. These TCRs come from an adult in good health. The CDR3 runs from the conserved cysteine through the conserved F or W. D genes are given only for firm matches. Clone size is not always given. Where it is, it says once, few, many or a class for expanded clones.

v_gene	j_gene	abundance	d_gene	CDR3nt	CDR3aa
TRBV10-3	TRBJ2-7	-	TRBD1	TGTGCCATCAGCGGACAGGGAAGCTCCTACGAGCAGTACTTC	CAISGQGSSYEQYF
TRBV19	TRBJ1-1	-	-	TGTGCCAGTAGTATCGGTACAGAGAACATGAACACTGAAGCTTTCTTT	CASSIGTENMNTEAFF
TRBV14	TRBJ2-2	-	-	TGTGCCAGCAGCCAAGATCTAACGGGGCCCGGGGAGCTGTTTTTT	CASSQDLTGPGELFF
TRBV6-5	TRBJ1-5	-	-	TGTGCCAGCAGGTACACACAGGGTAGCAATCAGCCCCAGCATTTT	CASRYTQGSNQPQHF
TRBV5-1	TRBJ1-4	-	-	TGCGCCAGCAGCCTGGACGGACAGCAGAATGAAAAACTGTTTTTT	CASSLDGQQNEKLFF
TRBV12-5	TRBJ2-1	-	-	TGTGCTAGTGCCGATTTTACGAAGCAGTTCTTC	CASADFTKQFF
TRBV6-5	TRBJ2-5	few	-	TGTGCCAGCAGCTACCTGGGCGCACCTGAAGAGACCCAGTACTTC	CASSYLGAPEETQYF
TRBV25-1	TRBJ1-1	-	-	TGTGCCAGCAGTGGCGACGGAGGGGGAGCTTTCTTT	CASSGDGGGAFF
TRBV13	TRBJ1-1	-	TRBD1	TGTGCCAGCATCCGGACAGGGGCGGACACTGAAGCTTTCTTT	CASIRTGADTEAFF
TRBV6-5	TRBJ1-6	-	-	TGTGCCAGCAGCCAGGGAGGAAAGGCCGTCCACTTT	CASSQGGKAVHF
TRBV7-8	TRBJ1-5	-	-	TGTGCCAGCAGCTTAAACTTGCTGGGACCGGAGCCCCAGCATTTT	CASSLNLLGPEPQHF
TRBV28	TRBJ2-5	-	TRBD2	TGTGCCAGCGTCCGGGGGGGGCAAGAGACCCAGTACTTC	CASVRGGQETQYF
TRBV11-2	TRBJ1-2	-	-	TGTGCCAGCAGCTTAGCCGGCCTAGGAGTCTATGGCTACACCTTC	CASSLAGLGVYGYTF
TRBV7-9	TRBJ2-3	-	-	TGTGCCAGCAGCTTAGGAGGGGGAGGGGGCACAGATACGCAGTATTTT	CASSLGGGGGTDTQYF
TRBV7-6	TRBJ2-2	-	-	TGTGCCAGCAGCCCCCAGGGGCCGGCCACCGGGGAGCTGTTTTTT	CASSPQGPATGELFF
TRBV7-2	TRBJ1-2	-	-	TGTGCCAGCAGCTTAGGAGCCGGCCTGGGGGCGCGTGGCTACACCTTC	CASSLGAGLGARGYTF
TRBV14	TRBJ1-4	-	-	TGTGCCAGCAGCCACTGGGGGGAACTGTTTTTT	CASSHWGELFF
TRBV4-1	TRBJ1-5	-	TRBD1	TGCGCCAGCAGCCAGGGGACAGGCAATCAGCCCCAGCATTTT	CASSQGTGNQPQHF
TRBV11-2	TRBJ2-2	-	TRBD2	TGTGCCAGCAGCTTAGTTCCCAGCGGGGCAGCGAACACCGGGGAGCTGTTTTTT	CASSLVPSGAANTGELFF
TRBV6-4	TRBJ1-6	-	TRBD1	TGTGCCAGCAGTTCCCCCGGACAGGGAGTTTGGAATTCACCCCTCCACTTT	CASSSPGQGVWNSPLHF
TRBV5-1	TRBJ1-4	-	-	TGCGCCAGCAGCTTGTCCTTACGTAATGAAAAACTGTTTTTT	CASSLSLRNEKLFF
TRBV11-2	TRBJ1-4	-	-	TGTGCCAGCAGCCAATGGGGTGAAAAACTGTTTTTT	CASSQWGEKLFF
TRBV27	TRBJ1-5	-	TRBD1	TGTGCCAGCAGCCTCTTAGGGGGCGCGGATCAGCCCCAGCATTTT	CASSLLGGADQPQHF
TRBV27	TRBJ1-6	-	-	TGTGCCAGCAGTTTACTCGACAGAAATTCACCCCTCCACTTT	CASSLLDRNSPLHF
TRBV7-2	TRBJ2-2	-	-	TGTGCCAGCAGCTTAAAATCAGGCAGGGCCACCGGGGAGCTGTTTTTT	CASSLKSGRATGELFF
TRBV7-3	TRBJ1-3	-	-	TGTGCCAGCAGCTTAGGGACACCTGGAAACACCATATATTTT	CASSLGTPGNTIYF
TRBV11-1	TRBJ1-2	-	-	TGTGCCAGCAGCCACACGACAGGCCCCTATGGCTACACCTTC	CASSHTTGPYGYTF
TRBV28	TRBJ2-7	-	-	TGTGCCATTTGCGGGACAGAAGCCTACGAGCAGTACTTC	CAICGTEAYEQYF
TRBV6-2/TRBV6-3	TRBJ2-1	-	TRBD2	TGTGCCAGCAGCCGACTAGCGGCATACTACAATGAGCAGTTCTTC	CASSRLAAYYNEQFF
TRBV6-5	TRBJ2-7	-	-	TGTGCCAGCAGCTACACGTACGAGCAGTACTTC	CASSYTYEQYF
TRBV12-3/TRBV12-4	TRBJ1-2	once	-	TGTGCCAGCAGTGGGACATCCCTCTATGGCTACACCTTC	CASSGTSLYGYTF
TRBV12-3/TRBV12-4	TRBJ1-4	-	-	TGTGCCAGCAGTTTAACTAATGAAAAACTGTTTTTT	CASSLTNEKLFF
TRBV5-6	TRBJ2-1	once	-	TGTGCCAGCAGCTTGTTATCCCTCTATGAGCAGTTCTTC	CASSLLSLYEQFF
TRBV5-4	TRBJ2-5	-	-	TGTGCCAGCAGGGACGCAAGAGGAGCGGAGACCCAGTACTTC	CASRDARGAETQYF
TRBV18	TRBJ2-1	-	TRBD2	TGTGCCAGCTCACCGGGACTAGCGGGATTGTACAATGAGCAGTTCTTC	CASSPGLAGLYNEQFF
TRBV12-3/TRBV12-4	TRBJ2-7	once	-	TGTGCCAGCAGTTTAATGGGATCGTACGAGCAGTACTTC	CASSLMGSYEQYF
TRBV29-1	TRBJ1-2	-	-	TGCAGCGTTGAAGGCAGGGGCGTCAACTATGGCTACACCTTC	CSVEGRGVNYGYTF
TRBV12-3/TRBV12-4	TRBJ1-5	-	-	TGTGCCAGCAGTTTAGGCAGCAATCAGCCCCAGCATTTT	CASSLGSNQPQHF
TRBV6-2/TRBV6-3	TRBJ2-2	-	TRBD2	TGTGCCAGCAGCCGGACTAGCGGGAGGGGTGGCGGGGAGCTGTTTTTT	CASSRTSGRGGGELFF
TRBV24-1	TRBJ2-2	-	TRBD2	TGTGCCACCAGTGATTTGCGAACGGGACTAGGTTTTAGTGGGGAGCTGTTTTTT	CATSDLRTGLGFSGELFF
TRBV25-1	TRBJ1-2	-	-	TGTGCCAGCAGTACAGGCCCCTATGGCTACACCTTC	CASSTGPYGYTF
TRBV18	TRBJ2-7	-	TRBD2	TGTGCCAGCTCACCGTCGGACAGGGGATTACTAGCGGGAGGGGGCGAGCAGTACTTC	CASSPSDRGLLAGGGEQYF
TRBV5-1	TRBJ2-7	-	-	TGCGCCAGCAGGCCGGGACAAAGTACCTCCTACGAGCAGTACTTC	CASRPGQSTSYEQYF
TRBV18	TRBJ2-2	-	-	TGTGCCAGCTCACCAGCACCCTCCACCTCGAACACCGGGGAGCTGTTTTTT	CASSPAPSTSNTGELFF
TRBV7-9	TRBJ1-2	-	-	TGTGCCAGCAGCTTAGCCGGCTATGGCTACACCTTC	CASSLAGYGYTF